These 12 T cell receptor beta chains were all obtained from the same sample, sequenced in a study of blood T cell repertoires in COVID-19. Sequencing used immunoSEQ multiplex PCR; TCRdb keeps in-frame clones, though not all of them. The data contain around 60,000 clones, around 90% of them singletons. Sequencing was done on a sample of peripheral blood. The receptors come from a man in his fifties or sixties with active COVID-19.

V usage is TRBV6-5 and J usage is TRBJ2-5; 7 bases match TRBD2. The CDR3 sequence is 13 residues long. Trimming at V came to 5 bases and at J to 5 bases, leaving 5 bases not matched to a gene. Germline V gene lookup returns CDR1 MNHEY and CDR2 SVGAGI. The CDR3 protein is CASSPPGGETQYF. In DNA form, the CDR3 reads TGTGCCAGCAGTCCCCCCGGGGGGGAGACCCAGTACTTC.

The chain has TRBV6-2 or TRBV6-3 and TRBJ2-5, with 9 bases matching TRBD2. V trimming: 0 bases; J trimming: 3 bases; junction bases outside the gene matches: 8. This CDR3 is 17 amino acids long. Germline lookup yields CDR1 MNHEY and CDR2 SVGEGT. The CDR3 is CASSYSRGLAGKETQYF. In DNA, the CDR3 is TGTGCCAGCAGTTACTCGAGAGGGCTAGCGGGAAAAGAGACCCAGTACTTC.

This chain connects TRBV12-3 or TRBV12-4 to TRBJ2-1, with 7 bases identical to TRBD2. With 5 bases clipped from V and 7 bases from J, the junction kept 5 bases outside the gene matches. The CDR3 loop spans 13 amino acids. The chain's CDR3 is CASSLTSPNEQFF. DNA for the CDR3: TGTGCCAGCAGTCTGACTAGCCCGAATGAGCAGTTCTTC.

This clone showed up just once. This rearrangement joins TRBV28 to TRBJ1-3; D unclear. From germline, CDR1 is MDHEN and CDR2 SYDVKM. There are 15 residues in the CDR3. The V and J ends lost 6 bases and 0 bases respectively, with 12 bases between them. DNA of the CDR3: TGTGCCAGCAGCTCCCTATCTCACTCTGGAAACACCATATATTTT. Translation gives CASSSLSHSGNTIYF.

This chain uses TRBV9 with TRBJ2-4; 8 nucleotides match TRBD2. Per the germline V gene, CDR1 is SGDLS and CDR2 is YYNGEE. The CDR3 sequence is 15 residues long. With V trimmed by 0 bases and J by 9 bases, 8 bases remained unmatched. The CDR3 here is CASSVEPAGVGIQYF. The CDR3 bases are TGTGCCAGCAGCGTAGAACCAGCGGGGGTGGGCATTCAGTACTTC.

This clone was seen a single time. The gene calls are TRBV27 and TRBJ2-3; D is perhaps TRBD1 (6 bases). This CDR3 region has 15 residues. Trimming left V 7 bases short and J 0 bases short, with 14 bases between. Germline CDR1 and CDR2: MNHEY and SMNVEV (reference sequence). CDR3: CASKSRGASTDTQYF. The DNA for the CDR3 is TGTGCCAGCAAGTCCAGGGGCGCAAGCACAGATACGCAGTATTTT.

The genes are TRBV15 and TRBJ2-5, with 7 bases lining up with TRBD1. Germline V gene data show CDR1 as LNHNV and CDR2 as YYDKDF (reference sequence). The CDR3 consists of 13 residues. V gave up 4 bases and J gave up 5 bases; unmatched junction bases: 4. The CDR3 DNA follows: TGTGCCACCAGCACCAGACAGGGCGAGACCCAGTACTTC. Translating gives CATSTRQGETQYF.

The chain joins TRBV4-1 to TRBJ2-5, with D tentatively TRBD2 (6 bases). The CDR3 has 18 residues. Germline CDR1 and CDR2: MGHRA and YSYEKL. With 1 base removed from V and 0 bases from J, the gap between germline ends came to 18 bases. The CDR3 loop is CASSQGPGVGPYQETQYF. CDR3 bases: TGCGCCAGCAGCCAAGGCCCGGGGGTCGGGCCGTACCAAGAGACCCAGTACTTC.

A single count supports this clone. V usage is TRBV27 and J usage is TRBJ1-1; D perhaps matches TRBD1 (6 bases). CDR1 is MNHEY and CDR2 is SMNVEV in the germline V gene (reference sequence). Trimming cost V 0 bases and J 3 bases, with 11 bases left between them. This CDR3 comprises 15 residues. CDR3 residues: CASSLSVKGDTEAFF. DNA for the CDR3: TGTGCCAGCAGTTTATCGGTAAAGGGGGACACTGAAGCTTTCTTT.

The chain uses TRBV27 and TRBJ1-6; 9 bases align to TRBD1. This CDR3 spans 14 amino acids. Germline V gene lookup returns CDR1 MNHEY and CDR2 SMNVEV (reference sequence). After removal of 4 bases from V and 10 bases from J, the junction contained 5 bases not matched to a gene. CDR3 residues: CASSSFGTGSPLHF. Here the CDR3 DNA reads TGTGCCAGCAGTTCATTCGGGACAGGGTCACCCCTCCACTTT.

The rearrangement joins TRBV7-2 to TRBJ2-1, with D possibly being TRBD2 (7 bases). Trimming removed 2 bases from V and 10 bases from J, with 21 bases in between. Germline CDR1 SGHTA, CDR2 FQGNSA. This CDR3 spans 16 amino acids. The CDR3 loop is CASSLIPGGPTGEQFF. In DNA, the CDR3 is TGTGCCAGCAGCTTAATCCCGGGGGGCCCTACCGGAGAGCAGTTCTTC. Combining the CDR3 with reference TRBV7-2 and TRBJ2-1 gives the whole variable domain GAGVSQSPSNKVTEKGKDVELRCDPISGHTALYWYRQSLGQGLEFLIYFQGNSAPDKSGLPSDRFSAERTGGSVSTLTIQRTQQEDSAVYLCASSLIPGGPTGEQFFGPGTRLTVL.

This rearrangement joins TRBV15 to TRBJ1-4, with 7 bases matching TRBD1. Trimming took 1 base from V and 5 from J; bases not matched to a gene: 4. The CDR3 consists of 15 residues. Germline V CDR1 and CDR2: LNHNV, YYDKDF (reference sequence). The CDR3 is CATSRAGQRNEKLFF. The CDR3 DNA follows: TGTGCCACCAGCAGAGCGGGACAGAGAAATGAAAAACTGTTTTTT.